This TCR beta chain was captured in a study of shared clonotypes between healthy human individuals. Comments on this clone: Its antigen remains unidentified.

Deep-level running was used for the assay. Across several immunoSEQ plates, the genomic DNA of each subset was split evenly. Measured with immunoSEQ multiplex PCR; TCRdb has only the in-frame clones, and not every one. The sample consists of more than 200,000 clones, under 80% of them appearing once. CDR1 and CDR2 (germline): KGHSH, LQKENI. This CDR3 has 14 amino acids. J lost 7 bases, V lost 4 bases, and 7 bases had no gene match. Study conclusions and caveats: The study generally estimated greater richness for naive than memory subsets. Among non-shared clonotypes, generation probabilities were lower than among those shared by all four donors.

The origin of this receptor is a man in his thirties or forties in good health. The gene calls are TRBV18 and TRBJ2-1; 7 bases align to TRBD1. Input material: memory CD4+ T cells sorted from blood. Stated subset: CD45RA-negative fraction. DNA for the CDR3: TGTGCCAGCTCACTAGACAGGGAAGGGAATGAGCAGTTCTTC. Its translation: CASSLDREGNEQFF.